This is a list of T cell receptor beta chains from one sample in a study of shared clonotypes between healthy human individuals. Some clones are missing from TCRdb's copy, which holds only in-frame ones; the method was immunoSEQ multiplex PCR. Seen here are about 2 million clones, about 95% observed once, and the top ten hold 0.85% to 1.3%. Sequenced: naive CD8+ T cells sorted from blood. The receptors come from a young man in good health. The CDR3 runs from the conserved cysteine through the conserved F or W. The order of the fields is J gene, clone size, D gene, V gene, CDR3 DNA, CDR3 protein. D genes are given only for firm matches. Not every row has a clone size; where given, it reads once, few, many or a size class.

J: TRBJ2-3
size: .
D: .
V: TRBV7-9
DNA: TGTGCCAGCAGCTTTCCCCTACTAGGACATACGCAGTATTTT
CDR3: CASSFPLLGHTQYF

J: TRBJ1-4
size: .
D: TRBD1
V: TRBV13
DNA: TGTGCCAGCAGCTCCGGGACAGGGAATGAAAAACTGTTTTTT
CDR3: CASSSGTGNEKLFF

J: TRBJ1-5
size: .
D: TRBD1
V: TRBV12-5
DNA: TGTGCTAGTGCCCCGGGACAGGTGACCTATAGCAATCAGCCCCAGCATTTT
CDR3: CASAPGQVTYSNQPQHF

J: TRBJ2-5
size: .
D: .
V: TRBV11-2
DNA: TGTGCCAGCAGCCGTAAGCCCGAGACCCAGTACTTC
CDR3: CASSRKPETQYF

J: TRBJ2-2
size: .
D: TRBD1
V: TRBV13
DNA: TGTGCCAGCAGCTCAGTCGGACAGGGGTGGACCGGGGAGCTGTTTTTT
CDR3: CASSSVGQGWTGELFF

J: TRBJ2-5
size: .
D: .
V: TRBV30
DNA: TGTGCCTGGAGTCCAGGGTTAGAGACCCAGTACTTC
CDR3: CAWSPGLETQYF

J: TRBJ2-7
size: few
D: TRBD2
V: TRBV5-1
DNA: TGCGCCAGCAGCCTCGGCGGGAGGTCCTACGAGCAGTACTTC
CDR3: CASSLGGRSYEQYF

J: TRBJ2-6
size: .
D: .
V: TRBV7-8
DNA: TGTGCCAGCAGCCCCCCAACCTCTGGGGCCAACGTCCTGACTTTC
CDR3: CASSPPTSGANVLTF

J: TRBJ2-7
size: once
D: TRBD2
V: TRBV4-3
DNA: TGCGCCAGCAGCCCTATAGCGGGAGACCTATACGAGCAGTACTTC
CDR3: CASSPIAGDLYEQYF

J: TRBJ1-2
size: .
D: .
V: TRBV2
DNA: TGTGCCAGCAGTGAAGTTGTGGGGCGCGGCTACACCTTC
CDR3: CASSEVVGRGYTF

J: TRBJ2-7
size: .
D: .
V: TRBV28
DNA: TGTGCCAGCAGCCCGGGACCCTTCGGTTATGAGCAGTACTTC
CDR3: CASSPGPFGYEQYF

J: TRBJ1-4
size: .
D: .
V: TRBV7-9
DNA: TGTGCCAGCAGCTCAAGCTCCGAGGAAAAACTGTTTTTT
CDR3: CASSSSSEEKLFF

J: TRBJ1-6
size: .
D: .
V: TRBV7-2
DNA: TGTGCCAGCAGCTTAGGACGGTCCGAGGGTTCACCCCTCCACTTT
CDR3: CASSLGRSEGSPLHF

J: TRBJ2-6
size: .
D: .
V: TRBV6-5
DNA: TGTGCCAGCAGTTACTCGGGTTCTTCTGGGGCCAACGTCCTGACTTTC
CDR3: CASSYSGSSGANVLTF

J: TRBJ1-6
size: .
D: .
V: TRBV2
DNA: TGTGCCAGCACCTGGGGGGGAGGCTCACCCCTCCACTTT
CDR3: CASTWGGGSPLHF

J: TRBJ1-1
size: .
D: .
V: TRBV10-3
DNA: TGTGCCATCAGTGAGTCCCAGTTTTCCATGAACACTGAAGCTTTCTTT
CDR3: CAISESQFSMNTEAFF

J: TRBJ2-7
size: .
D: TRBD1
V: TRBV19
DNA: TGTGCCAGTAGCCTCGGGACAGGGGAAATCCACGAGCAGTACTTC
CDR3: CASSLGTGEIHEQYF

J: TRBJ2-1
size: .
D: TRBD1
V: TRBV28
DNA: TGTGCCAGCAGTGGGGACAGGGAGGAAGGTTACAATGAGCAGTTCTTC
CDR3: CASSGDREEGYNEQFF

J: TRBJ2-3
size: once
D: .
V: TRBV11-2
DNA: TGTGCCAGCAGCTCCACCCCTGGCGTCACAGATACGCAGTATTTT
CDR3: CASSSTPGVTDTQYF

J: TRBJ1-1
size: .
D: .
V: TRBV7-9
DNA: TGTGCCAGCAGCCCACTAGGGGGAAACACTGAAGCTTTCTTT
CDR3: CASSPLGGNTEAFF

J: TRBJ1-1
size: .
D: .
V: TRBV4-1
DNA: TGCGCCAGCCTCGCGTTCGGGGGGCTCACTGAAGCTTTCTTT
CDR3: CASLAFGGLTEAFF

J: TRBJ1-1
size: .
D: .
V: TRBV9
DNA: TGTGCCAGCAGCGTAGGAGTGTTAACTGAAGCTTTCTTT
CDR3: CASSVGVLTEAFF

J: TRBJ2-4
size: .
D: .
V: TRBV5-1
DNA: TGCGCCAGCGGGGACGAACAAAACATTCAGTACTTC
CDR3: CASGDEQNIQYF

J: TRBJ2-7
size: .
D: .
V: TRBV5-6
DNA: TGTGCCAGCAGCTTAGGGGCGAACTACGAGCAGTACTTC
CDR3: CASSLGANYEQYF

J: TRBJ1-2
size: .
D: .
V: TRBV5-5
DNA: TGTGCCAGCAGCTTCCTACATGGCTACACCTTC
CDR3: CASSFLHGYTF

J: TRBJ1-2
size: .
D: TRBD1
V: TRBV19
DNA: TGTGCCAGTAACCCCGGGACAGGTACCGCCCTCGCGGGGCTTAACTATGGCTACACCTTC
CDR3: CASNPGTGTALAGLNYGYTF

J: TRBJ2-7
size: .
D: TRBD2
V: TRBV4-3
DNA: TGCGCCAGCAGCCAAGATCCCCCTCTAGCGGGACCCTACGAGCAGTACTTC
CDR3: CASSQDPPLAGPYEQYF